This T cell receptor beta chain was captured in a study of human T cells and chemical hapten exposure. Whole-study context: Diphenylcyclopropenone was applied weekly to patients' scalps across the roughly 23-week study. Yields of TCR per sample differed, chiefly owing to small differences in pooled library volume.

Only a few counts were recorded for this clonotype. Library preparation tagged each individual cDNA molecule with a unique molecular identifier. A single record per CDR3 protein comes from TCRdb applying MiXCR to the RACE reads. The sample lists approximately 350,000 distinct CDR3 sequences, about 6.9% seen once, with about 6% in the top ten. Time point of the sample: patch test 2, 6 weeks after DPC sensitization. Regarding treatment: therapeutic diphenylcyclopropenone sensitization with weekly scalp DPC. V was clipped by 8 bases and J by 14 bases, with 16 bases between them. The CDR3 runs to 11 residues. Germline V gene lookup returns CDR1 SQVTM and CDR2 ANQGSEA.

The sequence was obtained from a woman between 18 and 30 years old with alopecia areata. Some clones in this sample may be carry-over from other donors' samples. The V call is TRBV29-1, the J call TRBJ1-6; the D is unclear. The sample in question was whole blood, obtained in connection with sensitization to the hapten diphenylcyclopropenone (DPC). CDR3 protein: CSSPSGSSLHF. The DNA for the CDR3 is TGCAGCTCCCCTTCCGGGTCATCCCTCCACTTT.